This entry lists 10 T cell receptor beta chains sequenced from one sample in a study of cytomegalovirus exposure and HLA in healthy donors. Use of 60 Vbeta and 13 Jbeta primers characterized the PCR. Assay used: immunoSEQ multiplex PCR; TCRdb lists only in-frame clones, some missing. This table holds about 99,000 clones. Sample: PBMCs. These receptor sequences come from a man aged 35-49 years in good health and CMV-seronegative.

This rearrangement joins TRBV5-8 to TRBJ1-4; D possibly corresponds to TRBD1 (5 bases). The V gene's germline CDR1 is SGHTS and CDR2 YDEGEE. Trimming took 6 bases from V and 0 from J, leaving 15 bases between them. There are 16 residues in the CDR3. The CDR3 reads CASTPGRVATNEKLFF. The CDR3 coding sequence is TGTGCCAGCACCCCGGGCAGGGTAGCAACTAATGAAAAACTGTTTTTT.

The V gene is TRBV5-1, the J gene TRBJ2-3; 9 bases align to TRBD2. In germline, CDR1 is SGHRS, CDR2 YFSETQ. The CDR3 contains 15 residues. V lost 0 bases and J lost 4; bases outside the gene matches: 3. CDR3 in amino acids: CASSLAASGADTQYF. In DNA, the CDR3 is TGCGCCAGCAGCTTGGCCGCTAGCGGGGCAGATACGCAGTATTTT.

V usage is TRBV7-2 and J usage is TRBJ2-7; the match to TRBD1 covers 8 bases. The germline gives CDR1 SGHTA, CDR2 FQGNSA. This CDR3 is built from 15 residues. After removal of 6 bases from V and 5 bases from J, the junction contained 12 bases not matched to a gene. The CDR3 region has the DNA TGTGCCAGCAGGGGGAGCAGGGACAGGTCCCACGAGCAGTACTTC. Translation: CASRGSRDRSHEQYF.

V is TRBV4-2 and J is TRBJ2-3; TRBD2 agrees at 13 bases. Germline CDR1 is LGHNA and CDR2 is YNFKEQ. There are 17 residues in the CDR3. Trimming cost V 2 bases and J 1 base; bases outside gene matches: 3. The CDR3 is CASSQSTSGGGTDTQYF. The CDR3 DNA follows: TGTGCCAGCAGCCAATCTACTAGCGGGGGGGGCACAGATACGCAGTATTTT.

The V gene is TRBV14, the J gene TRBJ1-6; D remains ambiguous. CDR3 size: 12 residues. Trimming left V 0 bases short and J 13 bases short, with 7 bases between. Germline V gene sequence: CDR1 SGHDN, CDR2 FVKESK. The CDR3 protein is CASSQERTPLHF. CDR3 sequence (DNA): TGTGCCAGCAGCCAAGAAAGGACTCCCCTCCACTTT.

The CDR3 here is CASSPDRELYEQYF. The DNA of the CDR3 is TGCGCCAGCAGCCCGGACAGGGAACTCTACGAGCAGTACTTC. The chain uses TRBV5-1 and TRBJ2-7, with 8 positions matching TRBD1. Germline CDR1 reads SGHRS; CDR2 reads YFSETQ. CDR3 size: 14 residues. V gave up 4 bases and J gave up 3 bases; unmatched junction bases: 6.

This chain links TRBV19 with TRBJ2-7, with 7 bases aligning to TRBD2. CDR1 is LNHDA and CDR2 is SQIVND in the germline V gene (reference sequence). The CDR3 has 13 amino acids. Germline trimming cut 5 bases from V and 4 bases from J; bases unmatched to any gene: 5. CDR3 nucleotides: TGTGCCAGTAGTTGGGGGGGTTCTTACGAGCAGTACTTC. This gives the protein CASSWGGSYEQYF. The variable domain in full, with the rest retrieved from reference TRBV19 and TRBJ2-7, is DGGITQSPKYLFRKEGQNVTLSCEQNLNHDAMYWYRQDPGQGLRLIYYSQIVNDFQKGDIAEGYSVSREKKESFPLTVTSAQKNPTAFYLCASSWGGSYEQYFGPGTRLTVT.

As to this clone: One end of the junction is discordant with germline, which a read error may explain. Different DNA sequences within this sample yield the same CDR3. DNA of the CDR3: TGCGCCACCGGAGAGGGACAGGGAGAACCTACGAAGATAATCTCCCAGTACTTC. This encodes CATGEGQGEPTKIISQYF. The V gene is TRBV15, the J gene TRBJ2-7, with 9 bases matching TRBD1. Germline V lookup: CDR1 LNHNV, CDR2 YYDKDF (reference sequence). The CDR3 spans 18 residues.

The chain uses TRBV5-6 and TRBJ2-5; TRBD2 might be the D (5 bases). CDR1 is SGHDT and CDR2 is YYEEEE in the germline V gene. V was clipped by 0 bases and J by 5 bases, with 17 bases between them. The CDR3 consists of 16 residues. This CDR3 is CASSLAIRRTHETQYF. For the CDR3, the DNA is TGTGCCAGCAGCTTGGCCATCAGGAGGACTCATGAGACCCAGTACTTC.

The chain has TRBV5-1 and TRBJ2-6; 8 nucleotides line up with TRBD1. V shed 4 bases and J 4 bases; nucleotides not matched to a gene: 7. Looked up from germline, CDR1 is SGHRS and CDR2 is YFSETQ. CDR3 length: 16 amino acids. The CDR3 nucleotides read TGCGCCAGCAGCCAGGACAGGGCTACCGGGGCCAACGTCCTGACTTTC. Residues: CASSQDRATGANVLTF. Looking up the rest from reference TRBV5-1 and TRBJ2-6 gives the full variable domain: KAGVTQTPRYLIKTRGQQVTLSCSPISGHRSVSWYQQTPGQGLQFLFEYFSETQRNKGNFPGRFSGRQFSNSRSEMNVSTLELGDSALYLCASSQDRATGANVLTFGAGSRLTVL.